One and the same sample provided the 2 T cell receptor beta chains below, sequenced in a study of identical twins. Each CDR3 protein gets one entry after TCRdb re-called the 5' RACE reads with MiXCR. The sample lists about 890,000 distinct CDR3 sequences; 10% to 15% were seen once. These same records also appear under a second study, on yellow fever vaccine responses in identical twins.

The sample taken for sequencing was PBMCs. The receptors come from a woman under 30 in good health.

This clonotype appeared a few times. The chain combines TRBV9 with TRBJ2-1; 8 bases match TRBD2. The CDR3 spans 17 residues. J was trimmed by 3 bases and V by 0 bases; bases with no gene match: 8. Germline V gene lookup returns CDR1 SGDLS and CDR2 YYNGEE. CDR3 amino acids: CASSVEIGAGGYNEQFF. The DNA for the CDR3 is TGTGCCAGCAGCGTAGAAATAGGCGCGGGAGGCTACAATGAGCAGTTCTTC.

V usage is TRBV20-1 and J usage is TRBJ2-7; 14 bases align to TRBD2. J lost 5 bases, V lost 3 bases, and 9 bases had no gene match. The germline CDR1 and CDR2 sequences are DFQATT and SNEGSKA (reference sequence). The CDR3 is made up of 16 amino acids. The CDR3: CSARGGLAGEYHEQYF. The CDR3 coding sequence is TGCAGTGCTAGGGGGGGACTAGCGGGGGAGTACCACGAGCAGTACTTC.